The clone carrying this T cell receptor (beta chain) was seen at least ten times. Its antigen is unknown. Germline is not matched at one junction end, which may reflect a read error. TCRdb used MiXCR to reprocess the RT-PCR reads, holding one entry per CDR3 protein. The table has around 570,000 distinct CDR3 sequences, roughly 8.2% seen once; the top ten hold roughly 13%. CDR1 SGHAT and CDR2 FQDESV come from the germline V gene (reference sequence). The CDR3 has 19 residues. This specimen belongs to a study of response to subunit inactivated influenza vaccine. General study points: There was a suggestion from the authors that each seasonal influenza vaccination recruits few new T cells.

The receptor comes from a man between 50 and 75 years old who received an inactivated influenza vaccine. The sequencing here drew on PBMCs from blood, taken approximately 25 months after vaccination. The chain couples TRBV11-1 to TRBJ2-1; TRBD2 agrees at 12 bases. CDR3 amino acids: CASSLTGLAGNLMYNEQFF. CDR3 nucleotides: TGTGCCAGTAGCTTGACAGGACTAGCGGGAAACTTAATGTACAATGAGCAGTTCTTC.